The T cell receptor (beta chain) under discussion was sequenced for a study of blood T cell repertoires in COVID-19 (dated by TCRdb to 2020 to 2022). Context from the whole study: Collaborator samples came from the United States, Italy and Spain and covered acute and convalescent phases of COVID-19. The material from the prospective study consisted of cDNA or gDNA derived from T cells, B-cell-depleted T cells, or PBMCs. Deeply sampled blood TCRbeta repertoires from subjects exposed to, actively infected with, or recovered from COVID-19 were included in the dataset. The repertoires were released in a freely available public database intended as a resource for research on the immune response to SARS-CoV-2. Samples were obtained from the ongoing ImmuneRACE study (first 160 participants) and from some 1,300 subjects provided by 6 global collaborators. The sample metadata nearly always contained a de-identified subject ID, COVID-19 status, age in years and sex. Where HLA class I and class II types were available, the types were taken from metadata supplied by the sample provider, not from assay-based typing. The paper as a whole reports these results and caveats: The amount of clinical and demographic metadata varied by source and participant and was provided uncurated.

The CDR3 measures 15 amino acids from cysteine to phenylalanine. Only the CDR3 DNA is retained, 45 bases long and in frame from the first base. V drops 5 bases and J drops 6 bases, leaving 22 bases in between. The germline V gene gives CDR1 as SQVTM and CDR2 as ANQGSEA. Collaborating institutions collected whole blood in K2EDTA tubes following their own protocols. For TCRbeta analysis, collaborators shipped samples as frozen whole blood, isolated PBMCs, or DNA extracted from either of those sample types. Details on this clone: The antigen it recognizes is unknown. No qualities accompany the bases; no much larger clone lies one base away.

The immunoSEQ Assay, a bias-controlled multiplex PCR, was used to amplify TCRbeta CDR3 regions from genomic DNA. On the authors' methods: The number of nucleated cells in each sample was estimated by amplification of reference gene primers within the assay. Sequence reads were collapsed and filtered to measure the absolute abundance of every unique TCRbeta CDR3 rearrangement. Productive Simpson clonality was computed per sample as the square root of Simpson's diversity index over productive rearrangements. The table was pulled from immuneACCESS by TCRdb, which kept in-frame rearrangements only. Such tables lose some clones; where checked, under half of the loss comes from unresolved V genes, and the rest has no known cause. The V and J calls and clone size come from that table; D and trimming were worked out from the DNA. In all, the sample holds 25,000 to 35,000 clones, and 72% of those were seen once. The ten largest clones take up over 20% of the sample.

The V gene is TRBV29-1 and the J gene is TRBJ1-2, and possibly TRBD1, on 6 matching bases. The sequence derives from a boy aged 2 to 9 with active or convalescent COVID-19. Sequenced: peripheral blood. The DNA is TGCAGCGTTCGGGGGGCAGGGAGACTTTATGATGGCTACACCTTC. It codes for CSVRGAGRLYDGYTF. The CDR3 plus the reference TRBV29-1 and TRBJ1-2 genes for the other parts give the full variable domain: SAVISQKPSRDICQRGTSLTIQCQVDSQVTMMFWYRQQPGQSLTLIATANQGSEATYESGFVIDKFPISRPNLTFSTLTVSNMSPEDSSIYLCSVRGAGRLYDGYTFGSGTRLTVV.